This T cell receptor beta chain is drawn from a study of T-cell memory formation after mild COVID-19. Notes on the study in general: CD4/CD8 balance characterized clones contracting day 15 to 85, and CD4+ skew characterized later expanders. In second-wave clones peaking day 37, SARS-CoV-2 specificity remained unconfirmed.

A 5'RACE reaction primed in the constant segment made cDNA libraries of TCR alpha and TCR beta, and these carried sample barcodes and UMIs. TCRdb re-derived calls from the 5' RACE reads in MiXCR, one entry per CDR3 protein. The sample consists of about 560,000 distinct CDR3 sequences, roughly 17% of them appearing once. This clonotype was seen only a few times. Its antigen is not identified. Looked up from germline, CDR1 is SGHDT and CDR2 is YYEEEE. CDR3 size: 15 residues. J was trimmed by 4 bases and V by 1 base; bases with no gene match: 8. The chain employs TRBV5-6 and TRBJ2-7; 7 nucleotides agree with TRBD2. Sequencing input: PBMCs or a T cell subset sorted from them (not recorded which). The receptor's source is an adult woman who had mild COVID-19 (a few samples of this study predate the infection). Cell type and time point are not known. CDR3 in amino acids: CASSLRGSGPYEQYF. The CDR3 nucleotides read TGTGCCAGCAGCTTGCGCGGGAGTGGTCCGTACGAGCAGTACTTC.